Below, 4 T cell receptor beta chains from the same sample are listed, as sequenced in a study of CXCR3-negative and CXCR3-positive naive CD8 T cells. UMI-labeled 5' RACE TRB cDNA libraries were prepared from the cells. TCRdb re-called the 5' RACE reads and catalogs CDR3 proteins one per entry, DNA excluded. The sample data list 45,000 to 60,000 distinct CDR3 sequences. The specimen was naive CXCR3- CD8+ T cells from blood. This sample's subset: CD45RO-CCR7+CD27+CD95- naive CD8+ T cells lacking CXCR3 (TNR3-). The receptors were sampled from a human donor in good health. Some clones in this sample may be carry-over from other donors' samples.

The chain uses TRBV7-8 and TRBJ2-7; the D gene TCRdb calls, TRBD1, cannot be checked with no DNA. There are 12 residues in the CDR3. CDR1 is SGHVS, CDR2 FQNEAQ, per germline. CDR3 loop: CASSSLGGKQYF.

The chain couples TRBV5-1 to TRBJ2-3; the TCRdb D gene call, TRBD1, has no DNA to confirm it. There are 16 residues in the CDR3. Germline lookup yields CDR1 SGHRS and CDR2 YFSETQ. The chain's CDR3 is CASSRGTGMGTDTQYF.

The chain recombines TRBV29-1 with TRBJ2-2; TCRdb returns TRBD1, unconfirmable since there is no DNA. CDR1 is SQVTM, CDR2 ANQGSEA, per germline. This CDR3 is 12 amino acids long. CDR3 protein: CSGQGATGELFF.

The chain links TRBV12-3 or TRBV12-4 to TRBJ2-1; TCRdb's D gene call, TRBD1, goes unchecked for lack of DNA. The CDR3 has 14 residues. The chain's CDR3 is CASSPLASHNEQFF.